Listed below are T cell receptor beta chains from one sample, sequenced in a study of T cell repertoires in cytomegalovirus infection. These receptors' antigens are unknown. TCRdb reanalysed the reads using MiXCR and keeps one entry per CDR3 protein. The profile shows 900,000 to 950,000 distinct CDR3 sequences, under 40% of them singletons. Sequenced here: cultured CD8+ T cells from PBMCs, sampled from culture after CMV antigen stimulation. Receptor source: a human donor in good health (CMV status not recorded). Some clones in this sample may be carry-over from other donors' samples. Both conserved end residues are part of each CDR3. Each record gives: clone size, D gene, J gene, V gene, CDR3 DNA, CDR3 protein. The D gene is left open where the match is weak. Where a row states a size, it is once, few, many or the class of an expanded clone; other rows omit it.

size: few; D: TRBD2; J: TRBJ2-5; V: TRBV7-6; DNA: TGTGCCAGCAGCTTAACCGTCACTAGCGGGGGGGCTACGAAGACCCAGTACTTC; CDR3: CASSLTVTSGGATKTQYF
size: few; D: -; J: TRBJ2-2; V: TRBV6-2/TRBV6-3; DNA: TGTGCCAGCAGTAAATCAGGGATGGAGGCCGGGGAGCTGTTTTTT; CDR3: CASSKSGMEAGELFF
size: -; D: -; J: TRBJ2-3; V: TRBV19; DNA: TGTGCCAGTAGTATACTCGGGAGCGCCTCTAGCACAGATACGCAGTATTTT; CDR3: CASSILGSASSTDTQYF
size: few; D: -; J: TRBJ1-2; V: TRBV6-5; DNA: TGTGCCAGCAGTTACTCCTATGACAGGCGAAAGGGCTACACCTTC; CDR3: CASSYSYDRRKGYTF
size: few; D: -; J: TRBJ2-1; V: TRBV6-6; DNA: TGTGCCAGCAGTTACTCGCTGATGAGCTCCTACAATGAGCAGTTCTTC; CDR3: CASSYSLMSSYNEQFF
size: -; D: -; J: TRBJ1-1; V: TRBV5-1; DNA: TGCGCCAGCAGCTTGTACGGGCTCGGGAACACTGAAGCTTTCTTT; CDR3: CASSLYGLGNTEAFF
size: -; D: -; J: TRBJ2-3; V: TRBV6-2/TRBV6-3; DNA: TGTGCCAGCAGTTTAACGGGGATCGTGGGAGATACGCAGTATTTT; CDR3: CASSLTGIVGDTQYF
size: -; D: -; J: TRBJ2-1; V: TRBV7-6; DNA: TGTGCCAGCAGCTCTCGGGACTTTGTCCATGAGCAGTTCTTC; CDR3: CASSSRDFVHEQFF
size: many; D: TRBD1; J: TRBJ1-1; V: TRBV7-9; DNA: TGTGCCAGCAGCCTGGGACAGGAGGTGAACTTT; CDR3: CASSLGQEVNF
size: -; D: TRBD1; J: TRBJ1-1; V: TRBV5-6; DNA: TGTGCCAGCAGCTTATTTTACCAGGGGGACACTGAAGCTTTCTTT; CDR3: CASSLFYQGDTEAFF
size: many; D: -; J: TRBJ2-2; V: TRBV7-8; DNA: TGTGCCAGCAGCCTAGGGACTGCGGTCGGGGGAGACACCGGGGAGCTGTTTTTT; CDR3: CASSLGTAVGGDTGELFF
size: -; D: TRBD1; J: TRBJ1-1; V: TRBV7-6; DNA: TGTGCCGGCAGCTCCGGGACAGTTATTGAAGCTTTCTTT; CDR3: CAGSSGTVIEAFF
size: -; D: -; J: TRBJ2-1; V: TRBV2; DNA: TGTGCCAGCAGCCTACTGGGATTTATTACCTACAATGAGCAGTTCTTC; CDR3: CASSLLGFITYNEQFF
size: many; D: -; J: TRBJ1-1; V: TRBV6-2/TRBV6-3; DNA: TGTGCCAGCAGGGCAGAGAACACTGAAGCTTTCTTT; CDR3: CASRAENTEAFF
size: -; D: TRBD1; J: TRBJ2-1; V: TRBV28; DNA: TGTGCCAGCAGTTCCGGGACAGGGTATGATGAGCAGTTCTTC; CDR3: CASSSGTGYDEQFF
size: -; D: TRBD2; J: TRBJ2-1; V: TRBV6-2/TRBV6-3; DNA: TGTGCCAGCAGCATAACATTCGGACTAGAGGGCAATGAGCAGTTCTTC; CDR3: CASSITFGLEGNEQFF
size: -; D: -; J: TRBJ1-2; V: TRBV7-9; DNA: TGTGCCAGCAGTTTTCCTATGAGGGTGGGGGAAAACTATGGCTACACCTTC; CDR3: CASSFPMRVGENYGYTF
size: -; D: TRBD2; J: TRBJ2-3; V: TRBV6-2/TRBV6-3; DNA: TGTGCCAACAGTGAATTAGCGGGGGATACGCAGTATTTT; CDR3: CANSELAGDTQYF
size: many; D: TRBD1; J: TRBJ2-5; V: TRBV7-3; DNA: TGTGCCAGCAGCAGATTTGGGACAGTGTTCCAAGAGACCCAGTACTTC; CDR3: CASSRFGTVFQETQYF
size: few; D: TRBD1; J: TRBJ2-3; V: TRBV6-6; DNA: TGTGCCAGCAGTCAGACAGGGATGGATACGCAGTATTTT; CDR3: CASSQTGMDTQYF
size: few; D: -; J: TRBJ1-2; V: TRBV7-8; DNA: TGTGCCAGCAGCTTAGCGCCGAGACAGAAAAACTATGGCTACACCTTC; CDR3: CASSLAPRQKNYGYTF
size: many; D: -; J: TRBJ2-1; V: TRBV7-6; DNA: TGTGCCAGCAGCTACGAAAGGAGCCACTACAATGAGCAGTTCTTC; CDR3: CASSYERSHYNEQFF
size: -; D: TRBD1; J: TRBJ1-2; V: TRBV5-4; DNA: TGTGCCAGCAGCTTGGCGGACAGGGCTGGCTACACCTTC; CDR3: CASSLADRAGYTF
size: -; D: -; J: TRBJ2-5; V: TRBV7-9; DNA: TGTGCCAGCAGCTTCCGAGACCGAGAGGGGACCCAGTACTTC; CDR3: CASSFRDREGTQYF
size: few; D: -; J: TRBJ1-1; V: TRBV12-3/TRBV12-4; DNA: TGTGCCAGCAGTTCCCAGAGAAACACTGAAGCTTTCTTT; CDR3: CASSSQRNTEAFF
size: -; D: -; J: TRBJ1-4; V: TRBV4-3; DNA: TGCGCCAGCAGCCAAGAGCGCGGGCCCCATAATGAAAAACTGTTTTTT; CDR3: CASSQERGPHNEKLFF
size: -; D: TRBD2; J: TRBJ2-1; V: TRBV2; DNA: TGTGCCAGCAGCGCTCTAGCGGGGGACCGCAATGAGCAGTTCTTC; CDR3: CASSALAGDRNEQFF
size: medium-sized; D: TRBD2; J: TRBJ2-2; V: TRBV7-6; DNA: TGTGCCAGCAGCTTCCCTACTAGCGGGGCGAACACCGGGGAGCTGTTTTTT; CDR3: CASSFPTSGANTGELFF
size: few; D: -; J: TRBJ1-1; V: TRBV6-8; DNA: TGTGCCAGCAGTTACAGAGGCCCCCACACTGAAGCTTTCTTT; CDR3: CASSYRGPHTEAFF
size: -; D: -; J: TRBJ2-5; V: TRBV10-3; DNA: TGTGCCATCAGTGATCCCGGGGGTCTAAAAGAGACCCAGTACTTC; CDR3: CAISDPGGLKETQYF
size: -; D: TRBD1; J: TRBJ1-4; V: TRBV7-2; DNA: TGTGCCAGCAGGTCCTCCGGGACAGTAAATGAAAAACTGTTTTTT; CDR3: CASRSSGTVNEKLFF
size: few; D: -; J: TRBJ1-2; V: TRBV6-5; DNA: TGTGCCAGCAGTTACTCCCAGGAAAGTAACTATGGCTACACCTTC; CDR3: CASSYSQESNYGYTF
size: few; D: -; J: TRBJ2-1; V: TRBV4-3; DNA: TGCGCCAGCAGCCAAGAAACTAGCTGGTACAATGAGCAGTTCTTC; CDR3: CASSQETSWYNEQFF
size: -; D: -; J: TRBJ1-1; V: TRBV7-9; DNA: TGTGCCAGCAGCTCCGGCCAAATTAGGGGGAACACTGAAGCTTTCTTT; CDR3: CASSSGQIRGNTEAFF
size: -; D: TRBD2; J: TRBJ2-2; V: TRBV20-1; DNA: TGCAGTGCCCAGGGACTAGCGGTGAACACCGGGGAGCTGTTTTTT; CDR3: CSAQGLAVNTGELFF